The 22 T cell receptor beta chains given below trace back to one sample, sequenced in a study of siplizumab effects on memory and regulatory T cells. Sequencing was performed with immunoSEQ multiplex PCR; in TCRdb, only in-frame clones are kept and a portion is missing. The profile covers 100,000 to 110,000 clones, with around 90% appearing a single time and under 0.15% taken by the ten largest. Sample: CD4+ T cells sorted from blood. These receptors came from a human donor in good health.

This clone is a singleton in its sample. J is TRBJ2-5 and V is TRBV2, with 7 nucleotides matching TRBD1. V trimming: 7 bases; J trimming: 1 base; junction bases outside the gene matches: 3. This CDR3 is 13 amino acids long. The V gene's germline CDR1 is SNHLY and CDR2 FYNNEI. CDR3 in DNA: TGTGCCAGCACCCGACAGGGCCAAGAGACCCAGTACTTC. It specifies CASTRQGQETQYF.

The rearrangement joins TRBV5-1 to TRBJ2-3; D is possibly TRBD1 (5 bases). This CDR3 contains 13 residues. Between the trimmed V and J ends, which lost 0 bases and 4 bases, there was a span of 6 bases. Germline CDR1 is SGHRS and CDR2 is YFSETQ. The CDR3, as DNA: TGCGCCAGCAGCTTGGGGGGCGCAGATACGCAGTATTTT. It yields the protein CASSLGGADTQYF.

This rearrangement joins TRBV11-2 to TRBJ1-6; the D is unclear. Trimming removed 3 bases at V and 14 bases at J, with 11 bases between. The CDR3 totals 12 residues. Germline V gene lookup returns CDR1 SGHAT and CDR2 FQNNGV. As DNA, the CDR3 is TGTGCCAGCAGCTTTCGTCCCCAGGCCCTCCACTTT. Its protein product is CASSFRPQALHF. The whole variable domain, remainder taken from reference TRBV11-2 and TRBJ1-6, is EAGVAQSPRYKIIEKRQSVAFWCNPISGHATLYWYQQILGQGPKLLIQFQNNGVVDDSQLPKDRFSAERLKGVDSTLKIQPAKLEDSAVYLCASSFRPQALHFGNGTRLTVT.

The rearrangement uses TRBV7-3 and TRBJ1-3; D unresolved. The CDR3 runs to 16 residues. Trimming took 6 bases from V and 0 from J, leaving 15 bases between them. Germline values: CDR1 SGHTA, CDR2 FQGTGA. DNA for the CDR3: TGTGCCAGCAGGAAACTGGGAGATCACTCTGGAAACACCATATATTTT. Translating it yields CASRKLGDHSGNTIYF.

This chain uses TRBV11-2 with TRBJ1-6; TRBD1 might be the D (5 bases). The germline V gene has CDR1 SGHAT and CDR2 FQNNGV. The length of the CDR3 is 15 residues. V was trimmed by 11 bases and J by 5 bases, leaving 19 bases between them. The CDR3 sequence is CARDGQGLNNSPLHF. The CDR3 DNA is TGTGCCCGAGACGGCCAGGGTCTAAATAATTCACCCCTCCACTTT.

V gene TRBV30 combines with J gene TRBJ1-2, with 9 nucleotides matching TRBD1. CDR1 is GTSNPN and CDR2 is SVGIG in the germline V gene (reference sequence). The CDR3 is made up of 14 amino acids. The J segment lost 8 bases and the V segment lost 1 base, leaving 8 bases of the junction unmatched. This CDR3 is CAWSGDRDVQGYTF. The CDR3 DNA sequence: TGTGCCTGGAGTGGGGACAGGGACGTCCAGGGCTACACCTTC.

V is TRBV19 and J is TRBJ2-2, with D hard to call. Trimming cost V 1 base and J 2 bases, with 5 bases left between them. The CDR3 has 14 amino acids. The germline V gene encodes CDR1 LNHDA and CDR2 SQIVND (reference sequence). CDR3 in DNA: TGTGCCAGTAGTATAGTCCCAAACACCGGGGAGCTGTTTTTT. The encoded protein is CASSIVPNTGELFF.

The chain recombines TRBV7-2 with TRBJ1-1, with D hard to call. V was trimmed by 2 bases and J by 1 base, leaving 8 bases between them. The CDR3 length is 14 residues. Per the germline V gene, CDR1 is SGHTA and CDR2 is FQGNSA. The CDR3 nucleotides are TGTGCCAGCAGCTTAAGGCAGACGAACACTGAAGCTTTCTTT. It is translated as CASSLRQTNTEAFF.

The chain couples TRBV9 to TRBJ2-2; 9 positions match TRBD1. With 3 bases clipped from V and 2 bases from J, the junction kept 11 bases outside the gene matches. This CDR3 contains 18 residues. Germline V gene sequence: CDR1 SGDLS, CDR2 YYNGEE. In DNA form, the CDR3 reads TGTGCCAGCAGCGCGAGGCTACGGGACAGGGCTAACACCGGGGAGCTGTTTTTT. This codes for CASSARLRDRANTGELFF.

This clone showed up just a few times. The chain combines TRBV6-5 with TRBJ1-2, with 7 bases that match TRBD1. In germline, CDR1 is MNHEY, CDR2 SVGAGI. Trimming took 6 bases from V and 4 from J; bases not matched to a gene: 5. The CDR3 covers 13 residues. The CDR3 coding sequence is TGTGCCAGCAGAAGAGGGGGCCCCTATGGCTACACCTTC. This gives the protein CASRRGGPYGYTF.

This chain uses TRBV11-2 with TRBJ2-7, with 8 bases lining up with TRBD1. The J segment lost 2 bases and the V segment lost 5 bases, leaving 8 bases of the junction unmatched. Germline V gene lookup returns CDR1 SGHAT and CDR2 FQNNGV. This CDR3 spans 15 amino acids. The chain's CDR3 is CASSPGQGRAYEQYF. Written as DNA, the CDR3 is TGTGCCAGCAGCCCTGGACAGGGTAGGGCCTACGAGCAGTACTTC.

The genes are TRBV5-6 and TRBJ1-3; D not certain. V lost 0 bases to trimming and J lost 4 bases, with 5 bases between them. The CDR3 has 13 amino acids. Germline V CDR1 and CDR2: SGHDT, YYEEEE. This CDR3 reads CASSLGPGNTIYF. The CDR3 nucleotides read TGTGCCAGCAGCTTGGGGCCCGGAAACACCATATATTTT.

This clone was counted a single time. The chain combines TRBV27 with TRBJ1-1; a weak D match, TRBD1 (5 bases). Germline V gene sequence: CDR1 MNHEY, CDR2 SMNVEV (reference sequence). Trimming left V 1 base short and J 3 bases short, with 15 bases between. This CDR3 region has 16 residues. In DNA, the CDR3 is TGTGCCAGCAGTTTATTCGCGCAGGGCTCTTACACTGAAGCTTTCTTT. Protein product: CASSLFAQGSYTEAFF.

The chain couples TRBV7-3 to TRBJ2-5; 7 positions match TRBD1. Germline trimming cut 2 bases from V and 5 bases from J; bases unmatched to any gene: 8. This CDR3 has 15 amino acids. Germline-derived CDR1 and CDR2 are SGHTA and FQGTGA. The CDR3 region is CASSLHRGVGETQYF. The CDR3 DNA reads TGTGCCAGCAGCTTACACAGGGGAGTGGGGGAGACCCAGTACTTC.

The gene calls are TRBV4-3 and TRBJ2-3; D is ambiguous. This CDR3 spans 13 amino acids. V lost 3 bases and J 0 bases, leaving 4 bases between the germline ends. CDR1 and CDR2 from the germline V gene are LGHNA and YSLEER. The CDR3 protein is CASSQLSTDTQYF. In DNA, the CDR3 is TGCGCCAGCAGCCAGCTGAGCACAGATACGCAGTATTTT.

The CDR3 sequence is CASSLASGGQAHGYTF. The CDR3 region has the DNA TGTGCCAGCAGCTTAGCGTCCGGGGGGCAAGCTCATGGCTACACCTTC. The gene calls are TRBV7-9 and TRBJ1-2, with D tentatively TRBD1 (6 bases). Germline V CDR1 and CDR2: SEHNR, FQNEAQ (reference sequence). The CDR3 has 16 residues. Trimming removed 0 bases at V and 6 bases at J, with 17 bases between.

About this clone itself: The same CDR3 can be traced to other DNA sequences in this sample. J is TRBJ1-5 and V is TRBV5-1; D is uncertain. This CDR3 has 13 amino acids. V was cut by 4 bases and J by 1 base, with 6 bases left in between. Germline V gives CDR1 SGHRS, CDR2 YFSETQ. This CDR3 reads CASSPTSNQPQHF. CDR3 in DNA: TGCGCCAGCAGCCCAACAAGCAATCAGCCCCAGCATTTT.

J is TRBJ1-2 and V is TRBV7-6; TRBD1 agrees at 7 bases. Per germline, CDR1 SGHVS and CDR2 FNYEAQ. V dropped 5 bases and J dropped 4; count of bases not matched to a gene: 10. This CDR3 is built from 15 residues. The CDR3 DNA reads as TGTGCCAGCAGCCCTAGACAGGGTGGGGCCTATGGCTACACCTTC. This translates into CASSPRQGGAYGYTF.

This rearrangement joins TRBV15 to TRBJ2-5; 8 bases map to TRBD2. In germline, CDR1 is LNHNV, CDR2 YYDKDF (reference sequence). The CDR3 is 16 amino acids. The junction had 8 bases not matched to a gene; V was cut back by 2 bases and J by 3 bases. CDR3 nucleotide sequence: TGTGCCACCAGCAGACGATCTTCGGGGGGGAAAGAGACCCAGTACTTC. Translation: CATSRRSSGGKETQYF.

The chain has TRBV2 and TRBJ1-2; D is perhaps TRBD1 (5 bases). The V end was cut by 3 bases, the J end by 13 bases, with 21 bases between. The V gene's germline CDR1 is SNHLY and CDR2 FYNNEI. This CDR3 contains 14 residues. DNA of the CDR3: TGTGCCAGCAGTGATGGGCAGGGCTTAAAGCCCCTCACCTTC. Translated: CASSDGQGLKPLTF.

This rearrangement joins TRBV5-1 to TRBJ2-7; D call uncertain. Germline V CDR1 and CDR2: SGHRS, YFSETQ. Trimming removed 0 bases from V and 2 bases from J, with 9 bases in between. This CDR3 region has 14 residues. For the CDR3, the DNA is TGCGCCAGCAGCTTGGACGAGCACCCCTACGAGCAGTACTTC. Protein: CASSLDEHPYEQYF.

This chain joins TRBV6-6 and TRBJ1-2; D is uncertain. V lost 6 bases and J lost 2, with 13 bases in between. CDR1 and CDR2 (germline): MNHNY, SVGAGI (reference sequence). The CDR3 is 14 amino acids. In DNA, the CDR3 is TGTGCCAGCAGCCCGGGTACGGGCAACTATGGCTACACCTTC. Translating gives CASSPGTGNYGYTF.